This passage covers 25 T cell receptor beta chains from one sample sequenced in a study of T-cell memory formation after mild COVID-19. Via MiXCR, TCRdb re-called the 5' RACE reads, giving one row per CDR3 protein. The sample carries over 60,000 distinct CDR3 sequences, 16% recorded once. Sequencing used PBMCs or a T cell subset sorted from them (not recorded which). The receptor source for this set is an adult woman who had mild COVID-19 (a few samples of this study predate the infection). Cell type and time point are not known.

The chain couples TRBV7-6 to TRBJ2-7; 7 positions agree with TRBD1. CDR1 SGHVS and CDR2 FNYEAQ come from the germline V gene. The J segment lost 3 bases and the V segment lost 5 bases, leaving 10 bases of the junction unmatched. The CDR3 has 15 amino acids. CDR3 sequence reads: CASSDQGQANYEQYF. The CDR3 DNA is TGTGCCAGCAGCGACCAAGGACAGGCCAACTACGAGCAGTACTTC.

This clonotype was counted at least ten times. The chain is built from TRBV4-1 and TRBJ2-1; possible D gene TRBD1, 5 bases. This CDR3 has 14 amino acids. The germline V and J ends were trimmed by 8 bases and 1 base, with 12 bases remaining between them. The germline V gene encodes CDR1 MGHRA and CDR2 YSYEKL. The CDR3 reads CASQQVGSYNEQFF. In nucleotides, the CDR3 is TGCGCCAGCCAACAGGTCGGTTCCTACAATGAGCAGTTCTTC.

The rearrangement uses TRBV29-1 and TRBJ2-2; no clear D gene. This CDR3 region has 11 residues. Germline CDR1 SQVTM, CDR2 ANQGSEA. The V gene lost 4 bases and the J gene lost 4 bases, with 4 bases spanning the gap. CDR3 residues: CSVGLTGELFF. The CDR3 DNA follows: TGCAGCGTTGGGCTCACCGGGGAGCTGTTTTTT.

The CDR3 coding sequence is TGTGCCAGCAGCTTCTTACTAGCGGGAGGAATTTCTAGCACAGATACGCAGTATTTT. Translation gives CASSFLLAGGISSTDTQYF. The chain links TRBV13 to TRBJ2-3, with TRBD2 matching over 12 bases. The CDR3 has 19 amino acids. CDR1 and CDR2 from the germline V gene are PRHDT and FYEKMQ (reference sequence). Unmatched junction bases numbered 10, after V lost 3 bases and J lost 0 bases.

CDR3: CASSPPPSETYEQYF. CDR3 nucleotides: TGTGCCAGCAGTCCTCCTCCTAGCGAAACCTACGAGCAGTACTTC. This chain joins TRBV7-9 and TRBJ2-7, with a possible D match to TRBD2 (6 bases). CDR1 is SEHNR and CDR2 is FQNEAQ in the germline V gene (reference sequence). Trimming shortened V by 6 bases and J by 2 bases, and 17 bases separated the two germline ends. The CDR3 is made up of 15 amino acids.

The V and J genes are TRBV7-2 and TRBJ2-5; 7 bases line up with TRBD2. CDR1 is SGHTA and CDR2 is FQGNSA in the germline V gene. This CDR3 has 14 amino acids. V lost 5 bases, J lost 0 bases, and 3 bases stayed unmatched. The CDR3 DNA sequence: TGTGCCAGCAGCGAACTAGCGTACCAAGAGACCCAGTACTTC. Protein: CASSELAYQETQYF.

The J gene is TRBJ2-1, the V gene TRBV20-1; weak D call: TRBD2 (6 bases). The germline CDR1 and CDR2 sequences are DFQATT and SNEGSKA (reference sequence). CDR3 length: 16 residues. Trimming left V 0 bases short and J 8 bases short, with 20 bases between. The CDR3 DNA reads TGCAGTGCTAGAGATCCCCATAGCGGTGGGATGCATGAGCAGTTCTTC. It specifies CSARDPHSGGMHEQFF.

This clonotype was seen a few times. This chain connects TRBV3-1 to TRBJ2-1, with D uncertain. This CDR3 region has 14 residues. V was pared by 3 bases and J by 10 bases, with 16 bases between. The germline V gene has CDR1 LGHDT and CDR2 YNNKEL (reference sequence). This CDR3 reads CASSHGSNLEEQFF. In nucleotides, the CDR3 is TGTGCCAGCAGCCACGGATCAAACTTAGAGGAGCAGTTCTTC.

This clonotype has more than one count but fewer than ten. V is TRBV7-6 and J is TRBJ2-1; TRBD2 matches 10 bases. The CDR3 spans 17 residues. Germline-derived CDR1 and CDR2 are SGHVS and FNYEAQ. V was clipped by 3 bases and J by 0 bases; unmatched bases: 5. CDR3 sequence: CASSFRPSGSSYNEQFF. CDR3 bases: TGTGCCAGCAGCTTCCGTCCTAGCGGGAGCTCCTACAATGAGCAGTTCTTC.

This clonotype was detected only a few times. The CDR3 DNA reads as TGCGCCAGCAGCCCCACAATAGACTCCTACGAGCAGTACTTC. It translates to CASSPTIDSYEQYF. This chain uses TRBV5-1 with TRBJ2-7; D ambiguous. Per germline, CDR1 SGHRS and CDR2 YFSETQ. CDR3 length equals 14 residues. Deletions cut 4 bases from V and 0 bases from J, with 11 bases between.

This clonotype was counted between two and nine times. The chain carries TRBV4-3 and TRBJ1-1; TRBD1 matches 7 bases. The junction had 8 bases not matched to a gene; V was cut back by 3 bases and J by 1 base. From germline, CDR1 is LGHNA and CDR2 YSLEER. The CDR3 spans 16 residues. As DNA, the CDR3 is TGCGCCAGCAGCCATGAACAGGGGTCGGGGAACACTGAAGCTTTCTTT. Its translation: CASSHEQGSGNTEAFF.

This clonotype has only a few counts. This chain connects TRBV9 to TRBJ2-1; 8 bases map to TRBD2. CDR1 is SGDLS, CDR2 YYNGEE, per germline. J gave up 6 bases and V 0 bases, and 8 bases lay outside the gene matches. The CDR3 is 16 amino acids. The CDR3 protein is CASSVAVSGSVNEQFF. Here the CDR3 DNA reads TGTGCCAGCAGCGTAGCTGTAAGCGGGAGCGTCAATGAGCAGTTCTTC.

This chain uses TRBV6-5 with TRBJ1-2; D remains ambiguous. V lost 5 bases and J 1 base, leaving 29 bases between the germline ends. The germline V gene encodes CDR1 MNHEY and CDR2 SVGAGI. The CDR3 is 20 amino acids. The CDR3 protein is CASSPTPTGRTSRGNYGYTF. The CDR3 bases are TGTGCCAGCAGTCCCACCCCGACGGGCAGGACCTCGCGGGGTAACTATGGCTACACCTTC.

The V call is TRBV9, the J call TRBJ2-3, with 10 positions matching TRBD1. The CDR3 sequence is 17 residues long. The V and J ends lost 3 bases and 4 bases, in that order; junction bases with no gene match: 11. CDR1 and CDR2 from the germline V gene are SGDLS and YYNGEE. The CDR3 protein is CASSGGATGGLADTQYF. CDR3 sequence (DNA): TGTGCCAGCAGCGGAGGGGCGACAGGGGGCTTGGCAGATACGCAGTATTTT.

This clonotype has just a few counts. The V gene is TRBV5-6, the J gene TRBJ2-2, with D uncertain. Trimming left V 2 bases short and J 6 bases short, with 8 bases between. The CDR3 totals 13 residues. Germline V CDR1 and CDR2: SGHDT, YYEEEE. In nucleotides, the CDR3 is TGTGCCAGCAGCTTCGGATCGCCCGGGGAGCTGTTTTTT. It encodes CASSFGSPGELFF.

The chain is built from TRBV7-8 and TRBJ2-5; D not certain. From germline, CDR1 is SGHVS and CDR2 FQNEAQ. The CDR3 runs 14 residues. Trimming took 1 base from V and 1 from J, leaving 7 bases between them. For the CDR3, the DNA is TGTGCCAGCAGCTTAGTGATCGGCCAAGAGACCCAGTACTTC. This codes for CASSLVIGQETQYF.

J is TRBJ2-5 and V is TRBV15; TRBD2 matches at 7 bases. V was clipped by 0 bases and J by 1 base; unmatched bases: 14. The CDR3 consists of 19 residues. Germline CDR1 and CDR2: LNHNV and YYDKDF (reference sequence). The CDR3 bases are TGTGCCACCAGCAGAGATTACCAAGGCCTGACTAGCTTCCAAGAGACCCAGTACTTC. Its protein is CATSRDYQGLTSFQETQYF.

The sample holds a few counts of this clonotype. V and J are TRBV4-3 and TRBJ1-2; D is unresolved. Trimming shortened V by 1 base and J by 4 bases, and 7 bases separated the two germline ends. The CDR3 runs 13 residues. Germline CDR1 and CDR2: LGHNA and YSLEER. The CDR3: CASSQGGIYGYTF. CDR3 DNA sequence: TGCGCCAGCAGCCAAGGAGGGATCTATGGCTACACCTTC.

This clonotype was seen a few times. V usage is TRBV7-9 and J usage is TRBJ2-7; 7 nucleotides agree with TRBD1. Germline CDR1 reads SEHNR; CDR2 reads FQNEAQ (reference sequence). The V segment lost 1 base and the J segment 4 bases; nucleotides outside the gene matches: 4. This CDR3 comprises 14 residues. The CDR3 bases are TGTGCCAGCAGCTTAGAAAGGGGGCCTTACGAGCAGTACTTC. This gives the protein CASSLERGPYEQYF.

This chain connects TRBV29-1 to TRBJ2-1, with TRBD2 matching 12 bases. V dropped 1 base and J dropped 7; count of bases not matched to a gene: 5. Germline V lookup: CDR1 SQVTM, CDR2 ANQGSEA. The CDR3 is 15 amino acids. The CDR3 coding sequence is TGCAGCGTTGAAGTCACGACTAGCGGGAGAAATGAGCAGTTCTTC. The encoded protein is CSVEVTTSGRNEQFF.

The chain employs TRBV7-9 and TRBJ1-1, with no clear D. The V end lost 5 bases, the J end lost 7 bases, and 17 bases lay between the germline ends. Germline V gene data show CDR1 as SEHNR and CDR2 as FQNEAQ (reference sequence). The CDR3 has 14 residues. CDR3 residues: CASSLDSAGFEAFF. For the CDR3, the DNA is TGTGCCAGCAGCCTCGATTCCGCGGGATTTGAAGCTTTCTTT.

The sample holds a few counts of this clonotype. The chain combines TRBV10-3 with TRBJ1-5; 9 bases agree with TRBD1. Germline trimming cut 2 bases from V and 5 bases from J; bases unmatched to any gene: 7. There are 16 residues in the CDR3. Germline V lookup: CDR1 ENHRY, CDR2 SYGVKD. The CDR3 loop reads CAISEPWDRVDQPQHF. CDR3 DNA sequence: TGTGCCATCAGTGAGCCCTGGGACAGGGTTGATCAGCCCCAGCATTTT.

This clonotype was observed a few times. The chain is built from TRBV29-1 and TRBJ2-1, with a weak D call TRBD1 (6 bases). Germline V gene data show CDR1 as SQVTM and CDR2 as ANQGSEA. The CDR3 runs to 13 residues. V lost 7 bases, J lost 9 bases, and 19 bases lay in between. The CDR3 protein is CSAYEMGASEQFF. In DNA, the CDR3 is TGCAGCGCCTACGAGATGGGGGCTAGTGAGCAGTTCTTC.

The J gene is TRBJ2-5, the V gene TRBV11-2; a weak D match, TRBD2 (5 bases). CDR1 SGHAT and CDR2 FQNNGV come from the germline V gene. V lost 1 base to trimming and J lost 5 bases, with 17 bases between them. CDR3 length: 16 residues. The CDR3: CASSLGPSPEKETQYF. Here the CDR3 DNA reads TGTGCCAGCAGCTTAGGTCCTAGCCCCGAGAAGGAGACCCAGTACTTC.

The rearrangement uses TRBV7-8 and TRBJ2-3; no reliable D call. This CDR3 region has 10 residues. Trimming shortened V by 5 bases and J by 14 bases, and 11 bases separated the two germline ends. Germline V gives CDR1 SGHVS, CDR2 FQNEAQ. CDR3 sequence reads: CASSDGSWYF. The CDR3 DNA is TGTGCCAGCAGCGACGGATCGTGGTATTTT.